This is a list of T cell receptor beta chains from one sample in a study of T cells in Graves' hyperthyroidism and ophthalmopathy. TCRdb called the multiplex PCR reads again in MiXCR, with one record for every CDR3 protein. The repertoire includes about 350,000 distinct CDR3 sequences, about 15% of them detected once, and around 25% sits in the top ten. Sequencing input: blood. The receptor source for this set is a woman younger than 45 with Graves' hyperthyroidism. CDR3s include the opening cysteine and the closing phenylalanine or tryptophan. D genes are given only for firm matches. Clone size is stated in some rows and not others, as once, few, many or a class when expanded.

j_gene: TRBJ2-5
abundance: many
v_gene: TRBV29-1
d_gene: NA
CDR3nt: TGCAGCGTTGAAACAGGGGGGGTTGGGACCCAGTACTTC
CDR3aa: CSVETGGVGTQYF

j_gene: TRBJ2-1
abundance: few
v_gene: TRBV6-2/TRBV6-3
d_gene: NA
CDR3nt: TGTGCCAGCAGTCGACGAGGAGGGAATTACAATGAGCAGTTCTTC
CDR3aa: CASSRRGGNYNEQFF

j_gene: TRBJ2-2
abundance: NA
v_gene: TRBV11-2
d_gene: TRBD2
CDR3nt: TGTGCCAGCAGCTTAGTTCCTACTAGCGGGAGATCGACCGGGGAGCTGTTTTTT
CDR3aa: CASSLVPTSGRSTGELFF

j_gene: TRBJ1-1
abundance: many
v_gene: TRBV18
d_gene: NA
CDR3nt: TGTGCCAGCTCACCAACGGCAGACATCAAAGCTTTCTTT
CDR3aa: CASSPTADIKAFF

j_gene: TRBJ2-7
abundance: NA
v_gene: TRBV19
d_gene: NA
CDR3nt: TGTGCCAGTAGTATAGGGACCGAGACAGAGATCTACGAGCAGTACTTC
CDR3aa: CASSIGTETEIYEQYF

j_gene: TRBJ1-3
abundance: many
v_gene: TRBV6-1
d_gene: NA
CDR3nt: TGTGCCAGCATCCCTAGCCCTGGACAGAAAAACACCATATATTTT
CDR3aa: CASIPSPGQKNTIYF

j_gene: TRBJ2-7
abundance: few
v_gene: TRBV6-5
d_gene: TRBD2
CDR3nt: TGTGCCAGCAGACGTCCCGGGACTAGCGGTCGCTCCTACGAGCAGTACTTC
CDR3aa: CASRRPGTSGRSYEQYF

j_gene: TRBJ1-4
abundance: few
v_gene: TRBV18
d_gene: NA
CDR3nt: TGTGCCAGCTCACCGGATTTGAATGAAAAACTGTTTTTT
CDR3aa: CASSPDLNEKLFF

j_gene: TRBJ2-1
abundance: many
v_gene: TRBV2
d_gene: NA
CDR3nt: TGTGCCAGCAGTAGGGACAATGAGCAGTTCTTC
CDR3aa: CASSRDNEQFF

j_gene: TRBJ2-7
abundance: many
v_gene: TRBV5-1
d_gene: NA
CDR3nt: TGCGCCAGCAGCATTTCACAGGGTCCGACGGACGAGCAGTACTTC
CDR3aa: CASSISQGPTDEQYF

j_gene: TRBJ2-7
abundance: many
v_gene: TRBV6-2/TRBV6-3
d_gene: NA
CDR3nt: TGTGCCAGCAGATATACAAGCGGACAGCATGGGTACTTC
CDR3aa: CASRYTSGQHGYF